This T cell receptor beta chain was obtained from a study of T cell responses to AZD1222 COVID-19 vaccine. Of note for this clone: No antigen is known for it.

Germline CDR1 reads SNHLY; CDR2 reads FYNNEI. The CDR3 length is 14 residues. Trimming left V 4 bases short and J 4 bases short, with 13 bases between. Some clones are missing from TCRdb's copy, which holds only in-frame ones; the method was immunoSEQ multiplex PCR. The table shows about 69,000 clones, with 86% occurring only once. General study points: With two AZD1222 doses given, Spike-specific TCR breadth and depth both rose.

This TCR was sampled from an adult in good health. The source was peripheral blood, collected on day 0 of AZD1222 vaccination. The chain employs TRBV2 and TRBJ1-2, with TRBD1 as a possible D gene (5 bases). The CDR3 coding sequence is TGTGCCAGCAGTGGTTTAGGACATTTCTATGGCTACACCTTC. It codes for CASSGLGHFYGYTF.